This T cell receptor (beta chain) was identified during a study of chemoradiotherapy in HPV16-positive cancers. The study, taken as a whole, reports: Functional assays defining HPV-specific T cells used only a couple of HPV16-positive patients. During treatment, candidate HPV-specific clones and E7-related motifs expanded in tumor. Better recurrence-free survival went with HPV-responsive T-cell expansion in HPV16-positive patients.

TCRdb keeps only in-frame clones here, not all; method: immunoSEQ multiplex PCR. Of roughly 32,000 clones in the sample, 80% to 90% were seen once. Over chemoradiotherapy, repertoires were sampled more than once. This clone was seen more than once but under ten times. Its specificity is unknown. Germline lookup yields CDR1 SGHNT and CDR2 YYREEE (reference sequence). This CDR3 comprises 16 residues. J was trimmed by 2 bases and V by 0 bases; bases with no gene match: 4. The sequences come from blood, collected from a patient who underwent chemoradiotherapy. This rearrangement joins TRBV5-4 to TRBJ2-5, with 10 nucleotides matching TRBD2. The receptor comes from a human donor with HPV-associated anogenital cancer. This chain's CDR3 is CASSLGAGGAQETQYF. Here the CDR3 DNA reads TGTGCCAGCAGCTTGGGAGCGGGAGGGGCGCAAGAGACCCAGTACTTC.